The rows below give T cell receptor beta chains drawn from one sample of a study of Ad26.COV2.S vaccination and SARS-CoV-2 variants. The data were produced by immunoSEQ multiplex PCR, yet TCRdb's version contains in-frame clones alone and is incomplete. The sample lists roughly 400,000 clones; about nine tenths were seen once. Sequencing used peripheral blood, obtained in a trial of Ad26.COV2.S vaccine versus placebo. Receptor source: a person between 18 and 65 years old who received the Ad26.COV2.S COVID-19 vaccine or a placebo. Each CDR3 is given with its conserved first and last residue. The D gene is left open where the match is weak. Size is omitted from some rows. Given values are once, few, many or a class for expanded clones.

>14|TRBJ2-7|TRBD1|TRBV5-1|-
CASSSYRGDYEQYF
TGCGCCAGCAGCTCCTACAGGGGAGACTACGAGCAGTACTTC
>16|TRBJ1-5|-|TRBV5-5|-
CASSLERTYSNQPQHF
TGTGCCAGCAGCTTGGAACGGACATATAGCAATCAGCCCCAGCATTTT
>12|TRBJ1-1|-|TRBV12-3/TRBV12-4|-
CASSGTNLEAFF
TGTGCCAGCAGCGGGACTAACCTTGAAGCTTTCTTT
>15|TRBJ1-1|-|TRBV30|-
CAWSASVQSGTEAFF
TGTGCCTGGAGTGCATCGGTCCAGTCAGGTACTGAAGCTTTCTTT
>13|TRBJ2-2|TRBD1|TRBV19|-
CASRLTGTGELFF
TGTGCCAGTAGATTGACAGGGACCGGGGAGCTGTTTTTT
>15|TRBJ1-5|-|TRBV6-4|-
CASSDTRRAGQPQHF
TGTGCCAGCAGTGACACCCGGAGGGCCGGCCAGCCCCAGCATTTT
>14|TRBJ1-5|-|TRBV9|-
CASNPGDLNQPQHF
TGTGCCAGCAACCCAGGGGACTTAAATCAGCCCCAGCATTTT
>14|TRBJ2-7|-|TRBV19|-
CASSITRSSYEQYF
TGTGCCAGTAGTATCACCCGGAGCTCCTACGAGCAGTACTTC
>16|TRBJ2-3|TRBD2|TRBV11-3|-
CASSLGPLAGLDTQYF
TGTGCCAGCAGCTTAGGGCCACTAGCGGGATTGGATACGCAGTATTTT
>14|TRBJ2-5|-|TRBV24-1|-
CATSDSRATETQYF
TGTGCCACCAGTGATAGCAGGGCTACGGAGACCCAGTACTTC
>15|TRBJ2-1|TRBD1|TRBV6-5|-
CASRGQGFRTNEQFF
TGTGCCAGCAGGGGACAGGGTTTCAGGACCAATGAGCAGTTCTTC
>15|TRBJ2-1|-|TRBV7-8|-
CASSLAVTRYNEQFF
TGTGCCAGCAGCTTAGCCGTGACACGTTACAATGAGCAGTTCTTC
>13|TRBJ2-1|TRBD2|TRBV6-6|-
CASVLAGEDEQFF
TGTGCCAGCGTACTAGCGGGAGAGGATGAGCAGTTCTTC
>16|TRBJ1-5|-|TRBV12-5|-
CASGLGLPGDDQPQHF
TGTGCTAGTGGTTTGGGGTTGCCAGGGGATGATCAGCCCCAGCATTTT
>15|TRBJ2-7|TRBD2|TRBV3-1/TRBV3-2|-
CASSQDLRTSDEQYF
TGTGCCAGCAGCCAAGATCTTAGGACTAGCGACGAGCAGTACTTC
>16|TRBJ2-7|TRBD2|TRBV9|-
CASSVGLAGLSYEQYF
TGTGCCAGCAGCGTCGGACTAGCGGGGCTCTCCTACGAGCAGTACTTC
>16|TRBJ1-3|TRBD1|TRBV29-1|-
CSAKNSDRGQGNTIYF
TGCAGCGCGAAGAACTCGGACAGGGGGCAAGGAAACACCATATATTTT
>20|TRBJ1-5|-|TRBV21-1|once
CASSKVNRRDSGGPDQPQHF
TGTGCCAGCAGCAAAGTCAATAGGAGGGACTCAGGGGGTCCGGATCAGCCCCAGCATTTT
>18|TRBJ2-2|TRBD2|TRBV9|-
CASSFTWGTSGSTGELFF
TGTGCCAGCAGCTTCACCTGGGGGACTAGCGGGAGCACCGGGGAGCTGTTTTTT
>15|TRBJ2-2|TRBD1|TRBV28|few
CASSFRTGVAGELFF
TGTGCCAGCAGTTTCCGGACAGGGGTGGCCGGGGAGCTGTTTTTT
>15|TRBJ2-2|-|TRBV12-2|once
CASTSEGAVAGELFF
TGTGCAAGTACCTCGGAGGGAGCGGTCGCCGGGGAGCTGTTTTTT
>12|TRBJ2-5|-|TRBV13|-
CASSFGRETQYF
TGTGCCAGCAGCTTTGGCCGGGAGACCCAGTACTTC
>17|TRBJ2-6|-|TRBV4-2|-
CASTLPPEGGGANVLTF
TGTGCCAGCACCCTCCCACCCGAGGGGGGTGGGGCCAACGTCCTGACTTTC
>17|TRBJ2-7|-|TRBV10-3|-
CAISESVGTRSSYEQYF
TGTGCCATCAGTGAGTCGGTTGGGACCCGAAGCTCCTACGAGCAGTACTTC
>13|TRBJ2-7|-|TRBV12-3/TRBV12-4|-
CASSSPGSYEQYF
TGTGCCAGCAGTTCCCCGGGGTCCTACGAGCAGTACTTC
>13|TRBJ1-1|-|TRBV2|-
CASSSTGNTEAFF
TGTGCCAGCAGCTCGACAGGGAACACTGAAGCTTTCTTT
>12|TRBJ2-2|-|TRBV4-2|few
CASKGNTGELFF
TGTGCCAGCAAGGGGAACACCGGGGAGCTGTTTTTT
>13|TRBJ2-3|-|TRBV3-1/TRBV3-2|-
CASSQYYPDTQYF
TGTGCCAGCAGCCAGTACTATCCAGATACGCAGTATTTT
>11|TRBJ2-2|-|TRBV7-3|few
CASSLTGELFF
TGTGCCAGCAGCTTAACCGGGGAGCTGTTTTTT
>15|TRBJ1-2|TRBD1|TRBV7-2|-
CASSSDRGPSYGYTF
TGTGCCAGCAGCTCAGACAGGGGGCCTTCCTATGGCTACACCTTC
>11|TRBJ2-7|-|TRBV27|-
CAVWGRDEQYF
TGTGCCGTATGGGGACGGGACGAGCAGTACTTC
>13|TRBJ2-3|-|TRBV10-3|-
CAISEFPGDTQYF
TGTGCCATCAGTGAGTTCCCAGGGGATACGCAGTATTTT
>14|TRBJ2-7|-|TRBV6-5|-
CASSQGLYSYEQYF
TGTGCCAGCAGCCAGGGCCTGTACTCCTACGAGCAGTACTTC
>12|TRBJ2-5|TRBD2|TRBV10-3|-
CAIAGDSWTQYF
TGTGCCATCGCGGGAGATTCTTGGACCCAGTACTTC
>13|TRBJ1-1|-|TRBV7-6|-
CASSLFRDTEAFF
TGTGCCAGCAGCTTATTCCGGGACACTGAAGCTTTCTTT
>17|TRBJ2-3|-|TRBV6-2/TRBV6-3|-
CASSSHPRGTSTDTQYF
TGTGCCAGCAGTTCACACCCACGAGGGACTAGCACAGATACGCAGTATTTT
>15|TRBJ2-2|-|TRBV2|-
CASKDSGLYTGELFF
TGTGCCAGCAAGGATAGCGGTTTATACACCGGGGAGCTGTTTTTT
>16|TRBJ2-2|-|TRBV18|once
CASSLTGPGNTGELFF
TGTGCCAGCTCTCTTACCGGTCCAGGGAACACCGGGGAGCTGTTTTTT
>12|TRBJ2-5|-|TRBV4-1|-
CASSQERETQYF
TGCGCCAGCAGCCAAGAGAGGGAGACCCAGTACTTC
>15|TRBJ2-1|TRBD2|TRBV5-6|-
CASSCDEGLACEQFF
TGTGCCAGCAGCTGCGATGAGGGACTAGCTTGTGAGCAGTTCTTC
>11|TRBJ2-3|-|TRBV29-1|-
CSTNRGDTQYF
TGCAGCACCAACCGAGGAGATACGCAGTATTTT
>18|TRBJ1-2|TRBD1|TRBV30|-
CAWRASGQGGLANYGYTF
TGTGCCTGGAGGGCTTCGGGACAGGGAGGACTTGCTAACTATGGCTACACCTTC
>13|TRBJ1-5|TRBD1|TRBV19|-
CASSQGQGKPQHF
TGTGCCAGTAGTCAGGGACAGGGGAAGCCCCAGCATTTT
>15|TRBJ2-2|-|TRBV6-5|-
CASSPGTRNTGELFF
TGTGCCAGCAGTCCCGGTACACGGAACACCGGGGAGCTGTTTTTT
>15|TRBJ2-7|-|TRBV7-2|-
CASSLVAWGSYEQYF
TGTGCCAGCAGCTTAGTGGCCTGGGGTTCCTACGAGCAGTACTTC
>18|TRBJ1-6|-|TRBV28|-
CASSLIGPPALHNSPLHF
TGTGCCAGCAGTTTAATAGGACCCCCAGCCCTTCATAATTCACCCCTCCACTTT
>15|TRBJ1-3|-|TRBV11-2|-
CASSVRGLYGNTIYF
TGTGCCAGCAGCGTCAGAGGGTTGTACGGAAACACCATATATTTT
>15|TRBJ2-1|TRBD2|TRBV5-1|-
CASSLGLAGVGEQFF
TGCGCCAGCAGCTTGGGACTAGCGGGAGTTGGGGAGCAGTTCTTC
>14|TRBJ2-7|TRBD1|TRBV5-5|-
CASSVTGGTYEQYF
TGTGCCAGCAGCGTGACAGGGGGGACCTACGAGCAGTACTTC
>13|TRBJ2-3|-|TRBV7-2|-
CAEGGGPTDTQYF
TGTGCCGAGGGGGGAGGACCGACGGATACGCAGTATTTT
>15|TRBJ1-4|-|TRBV5-1|-
CASSLEGRLNEKLFF
TGCGCCAGCAGCTTGGAGGGGAGATTGAATGAAAAACTGTTTTTT
>16|TRBJ1-5|-|TRBV19|-
CASSTPKGFSNQPQHF
TGTGCCAGTAGTACCCCGAAGGGGTTTAGCAATCAGCCCCAGCATTTT
>14|TRBJ1-1|-|TRBV3-1/TRBV3-2|-
CASSLQQGWTEAFF
TGTGCCAGCAGCCTGCAACAGGGATGGACTGAAGCTTTCTTT
>13|TRBJ2-7|-|TRBV18|-
CASSRDTTYEQYF
TGTGCCAGCTCACGCGACACTACCTACGAGCAGTACTTC
>16|TRBJ2-3|TRBD1|TRBV5-1|-
CASSLGPGTDTDTQYF
TGCGCCAGCAGCTTGGGTCCCGGGACAGACACAGATACGCAGTATTTT
>13|TRBJ1-4|-|TRBV10-3|once
CAISEPGNEKLFF
TGTGCCATCAGTGAACCGGGAAATGAAAAACTGTTTTTT
>15|TRBJ2-2|TRBD2|TRBV6-2/TRBV6-3|-
CASSLAGDHTGELFF
TGTGCCAGCAGCTTAGCGGGAGATCATACCGGGGAGCTGTTTTTT